This T cell receptor beta chain derives from a study of T cell repertoires in cytomegalovirus infection. Study overall: Evidence of both CMV infection and a matching HLA type came from public TCR beta signatures.

This clonotype has a single count. The antigen is unknown. The junction departs from germline at one end; a sequencing error may be responsible. Overall study findings and caveats: People with CMV and the relevant HLA were identified by cumulative public TCR beta family frequency. HLA-C-restricted CMV clonotypes gave the most frequent clonotype in two of eight donors.

MiXCR, applied by TCRdb to the reads, yields one record per CDR3 protein. Among 310,000 or so distinct CDR3 sequences listed, more than 20% were seen once. The CDR3 runs to 15 residues. CDR1 is MDHEN, CDR2 SYDVKM, per germline. The genes are TRBV28 and TRBJ2-3; D is undetermined. The origin of this receptor is a human donor in good health (CMV status not recorded). Some clones in this sample may be carry-over from other donors' samples. Sequenced material: PBMCs. CDR3 coding DNA: TGTGCCAGCACTTCCTTCACTAAGAGCACGGATACGCAGTATTTT. This encodes CASTSFTKSTDTQYF.